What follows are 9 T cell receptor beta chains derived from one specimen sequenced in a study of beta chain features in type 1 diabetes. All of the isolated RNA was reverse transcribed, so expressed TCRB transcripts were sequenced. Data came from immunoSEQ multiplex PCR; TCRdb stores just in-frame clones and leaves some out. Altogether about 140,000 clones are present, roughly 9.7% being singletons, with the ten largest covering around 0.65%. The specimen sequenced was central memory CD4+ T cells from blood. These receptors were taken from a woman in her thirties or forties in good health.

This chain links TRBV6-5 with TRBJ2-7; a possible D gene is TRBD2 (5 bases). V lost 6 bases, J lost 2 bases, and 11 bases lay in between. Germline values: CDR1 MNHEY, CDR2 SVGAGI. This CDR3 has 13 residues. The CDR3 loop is CASRRERPYEQYF. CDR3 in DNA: TGTGCCAGCAGGAGGGAGCGCCCCTACGAGCAGTACTTC.

The CDR3 region is CASSKRRDRAPYNEQFF. The CDR3 DNA sequence: TGTGCCAGCAGCAAAAGGCGCGACAGGGCCCCCTACAATGAGCAGTTCTTC. This chain connects TRBV21-1 to TRBJ2-1; the DNA was not compared with TRBD1, the D call given in the table. TRBV21-1 is described as a pseudogene. This CDR3 has 17 amino acids.

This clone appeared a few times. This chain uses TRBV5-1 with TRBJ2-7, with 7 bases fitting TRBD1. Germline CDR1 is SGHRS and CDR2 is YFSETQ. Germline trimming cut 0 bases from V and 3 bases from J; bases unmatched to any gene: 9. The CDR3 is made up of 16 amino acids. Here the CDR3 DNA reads TGCGCCAGCAGCTTGGCCCTACTACAGGGGAGCTACGAGCAGTACTTC. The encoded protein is CASSLALLQGSYEQYF.

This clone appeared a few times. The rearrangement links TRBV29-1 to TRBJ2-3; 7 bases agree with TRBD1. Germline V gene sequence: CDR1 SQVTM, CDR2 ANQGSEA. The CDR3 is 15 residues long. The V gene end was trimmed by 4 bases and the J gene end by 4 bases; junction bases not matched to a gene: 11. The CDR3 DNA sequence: TGCAGCGTTGGTCCTCGGACAGGCGGTGCAGATACGCAGTATTTT. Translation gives CSVGPRTGGADTQYF.

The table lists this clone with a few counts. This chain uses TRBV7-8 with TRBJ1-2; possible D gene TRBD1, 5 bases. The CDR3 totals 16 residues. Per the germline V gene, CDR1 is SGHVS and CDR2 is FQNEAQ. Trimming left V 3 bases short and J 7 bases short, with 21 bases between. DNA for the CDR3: TGTGCCAGCAGCTTTTCAATCGGGGGGTCCATCGGTGGCTACACCTTC. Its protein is CASSFSIGGSIGGYTF.

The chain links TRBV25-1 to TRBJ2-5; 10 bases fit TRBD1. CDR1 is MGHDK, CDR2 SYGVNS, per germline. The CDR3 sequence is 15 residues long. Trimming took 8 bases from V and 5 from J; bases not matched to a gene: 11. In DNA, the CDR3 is TGTGCCAGCTCCCCGGGACAGGGGCTGTGGGAGACCCAGTACTTC. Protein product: CASSPGQGLWETQYF.

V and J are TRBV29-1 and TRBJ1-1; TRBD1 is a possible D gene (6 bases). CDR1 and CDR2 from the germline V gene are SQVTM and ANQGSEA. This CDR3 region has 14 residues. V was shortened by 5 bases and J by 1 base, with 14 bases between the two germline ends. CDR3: CSVLQGAQNTEAFF. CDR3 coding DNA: TGCAGCGTTTTACAGGGTGCGCAGAACACTGAAGCTTTCTTT.

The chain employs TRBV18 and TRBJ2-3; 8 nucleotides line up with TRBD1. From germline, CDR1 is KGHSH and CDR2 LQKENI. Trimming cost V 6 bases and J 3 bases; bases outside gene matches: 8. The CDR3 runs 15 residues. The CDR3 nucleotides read TGTGCCAGCTCGTCTCCAGGGGGCTGGACAGATACGCAGTATTTT. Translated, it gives CASSSPGGWTDTQYF.

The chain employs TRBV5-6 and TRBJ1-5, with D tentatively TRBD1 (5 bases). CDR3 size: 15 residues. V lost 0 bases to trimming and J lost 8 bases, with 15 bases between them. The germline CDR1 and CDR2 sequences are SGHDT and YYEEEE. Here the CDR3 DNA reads TGTGCCAGCAGCTTGGGCAGATACTCGGGGGAGCCCCAGCATTTT. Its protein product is CASSLGRYSGEPQHF.